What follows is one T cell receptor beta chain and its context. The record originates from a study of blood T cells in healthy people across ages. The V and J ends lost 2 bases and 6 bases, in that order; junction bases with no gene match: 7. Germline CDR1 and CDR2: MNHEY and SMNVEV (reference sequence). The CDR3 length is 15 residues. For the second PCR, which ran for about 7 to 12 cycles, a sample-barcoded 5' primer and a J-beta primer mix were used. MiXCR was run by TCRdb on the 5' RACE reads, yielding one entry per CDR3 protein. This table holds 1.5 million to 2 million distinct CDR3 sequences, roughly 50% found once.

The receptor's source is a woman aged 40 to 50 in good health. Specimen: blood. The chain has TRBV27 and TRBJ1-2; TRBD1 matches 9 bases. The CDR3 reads CASSLGTGLTDGYTF. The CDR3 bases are TGTGCCAGCAGTTTAGGGACAGGGTTAACTGATGGCTACACCTTC.